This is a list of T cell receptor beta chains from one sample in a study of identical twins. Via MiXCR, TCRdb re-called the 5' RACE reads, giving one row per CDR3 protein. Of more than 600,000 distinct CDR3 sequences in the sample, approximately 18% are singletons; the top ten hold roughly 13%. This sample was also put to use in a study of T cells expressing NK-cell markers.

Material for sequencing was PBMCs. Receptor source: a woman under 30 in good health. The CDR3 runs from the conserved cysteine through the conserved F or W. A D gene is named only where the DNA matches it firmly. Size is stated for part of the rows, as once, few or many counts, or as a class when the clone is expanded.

DNA: TGTGCCAGCAGCTTAGTTATTTGGGGGACCGGGGAGCTGTTTTTT
CDR3: CASSLVIWGTGELFF
D: -
J: TRBJ2-2
V: TRBV7-2
size: few

DNA: TGTGCCAGCAGTTACGACGGCGGGTATTCACCCCTCCACTTT
CDR3: CASSYDGGYSPLHF
D: -
J: TRBJ1-6
V: TRBV6-2/TRBV6-3
size: -

DNA: TGTGCCGCGTCGGAGATAGCCAAAAACATTCAGTACTTC
CDR3: CAASEIAKNIQYF
D: -
J: TRBJ2-4
V: TRBV19
size: few

DNA: TGTGCCAGCAGTTTTAATGAGAGGGGTGAGCAGTTCTTC
CDR3: CASSFNERGEQFF
D: -
J: TRBJ2-1
V: TRBV12-3/TRBV12-4
size: few

DNA: TGTGCCAGCAGCGTAGGGCGGGGGGGCGCGGCTACGCAGTATTTT
CDR3: CASSVGRGGAATQYF
D: TRBD2
J: TRBJ2-3
V: TRBV9
size: few

DNA: TGTGCCAGCAGTTACCTCACTGGGGGACAAGAGACCCAGTACTTC
CDR3: CASSYLTGGQETQYF
D: -
J: TRBJ2-5
V: TRBV6-5
size: -

DNA: TGCAGCTCGCGGACAGGGGGCTTCACTGAAGCTTTCTTT
CDR3: CSSRTGGFTEAFF
D: TRBD1
J: TRBJ1-1
V: TRBV29-1
size: -

DNA: TGCAGCGTTGTTATGCACGAGCAGTACTTC
CDR3: CSVVMHEQYF
D: -
J: TRBJ2-7
V: TRBV29-1
size: few

DNA: TGTGCCAGCAGTTTACAGGGGAGGGGGATGGGGGCTTTCTTT
CDR3: CASSLQGRGMGAFF
D: -
J: TRBJ1-1
V: TRBV12-3/TRBV12-4
size: few

DNA: TGCAGCGTTGAGTCCCAAAGCTCCTACAATGAGCAGTTCTTC
CDR3: CSVESQSSYNEQFF
D: -
J: TRBJ2-1
V: TRBV29-1
size: many

DNA: TGTGCCAGCAGCGAGGCGGGACAGGGGAACACTGAAGCTTTCTTT
CDR3: CASSEAGQGNTEAFF
D: TRBD1
J: TRBJ1-1
V: TRBV9
size: -

DNA: TGTGCCAGCAACGGGGGAGAAGATACGCAGTATTTT
CDR3: CASNGGEDTQYF
D: -
J: TRBJ2-3
V: TRBV12-3/TRBV12-4
size: many

DNA: TGTGCCATTTCTAGCGGAGCATACAATGAGCAGTTCTTC
CDR3: CAISSGAYNEQFF
D: TRBD2
J: TRBJ2-1
V: TRBV10-3
size: many

DNA: TGTGCCAGCAGCAGTGCCTTGGGGGCAGATACGCAGTATTTT
CDR3: CASSSALGADTQYF
D: -
J: TRBJ2-3
V: TRBV7-9
size: few

DNA: TGTGCCAGCAGTTCCGACCGCGGATATGGCTACACCTTC
CDR3: CASSSDRGYGYTF
D: -
J: TRBJ1-2
V: TRBV7-6
size: -

DNA: TGCAGCTACGAGCGGGGCCGGGAGACCCAGTACTTC
CDR3: CSYERGRETQYF
D: TRBD2
J: TRBJ2-5
V: TRBV29-1
size: few

DNA: TGTGCCAGCAGCTACGACAGCAGGGGGTCTTTCTTT
CDR3: CASSYDSRGSFF
D: TRBD1
J: TRBJ1-1
V: TRBV12-3/TRBV12-4
size: many

DNA: TGTGCCAGCAGCTTAGCGTCCAGGGGCACCGGGGAGCTGTTTTTT
CDR3: CASSLASRGTGELFF
D: -
J: TRBJ2-2
V: TRBV7-2
size: -

DNA: TGCAGCGTCTTGAAAGGGGGCGACGGCACTGAAGCTTTCTTT
CDR3: CSVLKGGDGTEAFF
D: TRBD1
J: TRBJ1-1
V: TRBV29-1
size: few

DNA: TGCGCCAGCAGCCAAGGGCTAGCGGGAGAAGGCGCCGGGGAGCTGTTTTTT
CDR3: CASSQGLAGEGAGELFF
D: TRBD2
J: TRBJ2-2
V: TRBV4-3
size: few

DNA: TGCAGTGCTAGTTGGGGGTCCACCTACAATGAGCAGTTCTTC
CDR3: CSASWGSTYNEQFF
D: -
J: TRBJ2-1
V: TRBV20-1
size: few

DNA: TGTGCCAGCACTCCCAAAGGAAGGGCAGACGGGCTTGGCTACACCTTC
CDR3: CASTPKGRADGLGYTF
D: -
J: TRBJ1-2
V: TRBV6-1
size: few

DNA: TGCGCCAGCAAAGTAGCGGACTTCTACGAGCAGTACTTC
CDR3: CASKVADFYEQYF
D: -
J: TRBJ2-7
V: TRBV5-1
size: -

DNA: TGTGCCAGCAGTTACTCGGACCCGAACACTGAAGCTTTCTTT
CDR3: CASSYSDPNTEAFF
D: -
J: TRBJ1-1
V: TRBV6-5
size: -

DNA: TGCAGCGTTGAAACGGCTAGCGACCTCTACAATGAGCAGTTCTTC
CDR3: CSVETASDLYNEQFF
D: -
J: TRBJ2-1
V: TRBV29-1
size: -

DNA: TGTGCCATCGGGGGGTGGAGTGACGAGCAGTACTTC
CDR3: CAIGGWSDEQYF
D: -
J: TRBJ2-7
V: TRBV10-3
size: few